These 4 T cell receptor beta chains originate from one sample sequenced in a study of shared clonotypes between healthy human individuals. Produced via immunoSEQ multiplex PCR; TCRdb's table is partial and in-frame only. Altogether 2.3 million or so clones are present, approximately 95% being singletons, with the ten largest covering about 0.39%. The material sequenced was naive CD4+ T cells from PBMCs. Indicated subset: CD45RA+ positively selected. The receptors derive from a man between 18 and 35 years old in good health. Some clones in this sample may be carry-over from other donors' samples.

This chain uses TRBV28 with TRBJ1-4; tentatively, D is TRBD1 (5 bases). The germline gives CDR1 MDHEN, CDR2 SYDVKM. V lost 2 bases and J lost 8, with 12 bases in between. CDR3 length: 14 residues. CDR3 nucleotides: TGTGCCAGCAGTTTAGGGGGAGTTGGGGAAAAACTGTTTTTT. Protein: CASSLGGVGEKLFF.

The CDR3 sequence: CASSFTGGEQYF. As DNA, the CDR3 is TGTGCCAGCAGCTTCACAGGGGGCGAGCAGTACTTC. The gene calls are TRBV11-2 and TRBJ2-7; 8 bases fit TRBD1. The J segment lost 6 bases and the V segment lost 3 bases, leaving 1 base of the junction unmatched. The CDR3 spans 12 residues. The germline V gene has CDR1 SGHAT and CDR2 FQNNGV.

The V and J genes are TRBV2 and TRBJ1-1; D is perhaps TRBD1 (6 bases). Germline V lookup: CDR1 SNHLY, CDR2 FYNNEI. This CDR3 contains 14 residues. V lost 5 bases and J 1 base, leaving 11 bases between the germline ends. The CDR3 coding sequence is TGTGCCAGCAGTCAACAGGGACCGAACACTGAAGCTTTCTTT. It translates to CASSQQGPNTEAFF.

The rearrangement uses TRBV6-1 and TRBJ1-5, with D unclear. The CDR3 loop spans 16 amino acids. V shed 2 bases and J shed 3 bases, with 14 bases lying between them. The germline CDR1 and CDR2 sequences are MNHNS and SASEGT. CDR3 residues: CASSEIRLLNNQPQHF. Written as DNA, the CDR3 is TGTGCCAGCAGTGAAATACGCCTTCTTAACAATCAGCCCCAGCATTTT.